The following is a TCR beta chain sequence with its context. The data originate from a study of blood T cell repertoires in COVID-19. Turning to the study itself: Sites in the United States, Italy and Spain provided acute and convalescent COVID-19 samples. Sources were T cells, B-cell-depleted T cells, or PBMCs; the material itself was cDNA or gDNA.

In the authors' workflow: Quantification of nucleated cells was approximated via reference gene primer amplification. Method: immunoSEQ multiplex PCR; TCRdb's copy keeps in-frame clones and lacks some. That table furnishes V, J and clone size, whereas the DNA furnished D and trimming. The data contain 65,000 to 70,000 clones, 93% of them seen just once; the ten biggest clones take up approximately 2.6%. This CDR3 comprises 14 residues. From germline, CDR1 is MNHNY and CDR2 SVGAGI (reference sequence). V was clipped by 8 bases and J by 2 bases; unmatched bases: 6. Sequencing was carried out using peripheral blood. This TCR was recovered from a man aged 65-85 years with active COVID-19. The chain couples TRBV6-6 to TRBJ1-1; 9 bases are shared with TRBD1. In DNA form, the CDR3 reads TGTGCCAGCGGGGACAGGGCCTATAACACTGAAGCTTTCTTT. Its protein product is CASGDRAYNTEAFF.